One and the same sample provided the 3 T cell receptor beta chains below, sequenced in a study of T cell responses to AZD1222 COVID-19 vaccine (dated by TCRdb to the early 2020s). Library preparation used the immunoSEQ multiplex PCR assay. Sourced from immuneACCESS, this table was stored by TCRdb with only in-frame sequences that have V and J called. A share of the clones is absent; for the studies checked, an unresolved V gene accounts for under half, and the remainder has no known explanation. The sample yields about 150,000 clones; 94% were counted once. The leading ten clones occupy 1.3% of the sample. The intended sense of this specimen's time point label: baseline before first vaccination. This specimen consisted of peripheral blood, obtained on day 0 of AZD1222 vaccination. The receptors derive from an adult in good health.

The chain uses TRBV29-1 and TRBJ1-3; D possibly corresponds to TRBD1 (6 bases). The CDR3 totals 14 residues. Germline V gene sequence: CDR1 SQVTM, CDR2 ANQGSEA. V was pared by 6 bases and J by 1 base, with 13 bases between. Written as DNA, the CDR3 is TGCAGCGTAACTGGGACATTTTCTGGAAACACCATATATTTT. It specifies CSVTGTFSGNTIYF.

DNA for the CDR3: TGTGCCAGCAGTACCAATAGGAACACTGAAGCTTTCTTT. It codes for CASSTNRNTEAFF. The V call is TRBV16, the J call TRBJ1-1; D call uncertain. This CDR3 spans 13 amino acids. Germline CDR1 and CDR2: KGHSY and FQNENV. The V end was cut by 6 bases, the J end by 1 base, with 9 bases between.

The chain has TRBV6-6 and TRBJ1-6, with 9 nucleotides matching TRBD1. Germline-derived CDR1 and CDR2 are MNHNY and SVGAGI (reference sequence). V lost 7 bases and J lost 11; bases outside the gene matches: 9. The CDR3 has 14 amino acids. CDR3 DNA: TGTGCCAGCACGACCGGGACAGGGAACCCACCCCTCCACTTT. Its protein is CASTTGTGNPPLHF.